This TCR beta chain was obtained from a study of control samples from healthy donors and cancer patients. The ends were cut back, 6 bases at V and 5 bases at J, with 8 bases in the middle. This CDR3 region has 11 residues. From germline, CDR1 is MNHEY and CDR2 SVGEGT. This table comes from immunoSEQ multiplex PCR, and its TCRdb copy is limited to in-frame clones, with some not included. The data hold 150,000 to 200,000 clones, with 91% observed a single time. This clonotype was sampled from a woman aged 30 to 39 in good health. The material sequenced was blood. V is TRBV6-2 or TRBV6-3 and J is TRBJ2-7, with D unresolved. In DNA form, the CDR3 reads TGTGCCAGCAGCCTCTATAACGAGCAGTACTTC. Protein: CASSLYNEQYF.